This entry lists 26 T cell receptor beta chains sequenced from one sample in a study of identical twins. Via MiXCR, TCRdb re-called the 5' RACE reads, giving one row per CDR3 protein. This table holds some 500,000 distinct CDR3 sequences, approximately 14% found once. This sample also appeared in a second study, on yellow fever vaccine responses in identical twins.

The sample consisted of CD4+ T cells sorted from blood. These receptors originate from a young woman in good health.

The sample holds a few counts of this clonotype. This chain uses TRBV4-3 with TRBJ2-2, with D unresolved. There are 13 residues in the CDR3. V was shortened by 0 bases and J by 5 bases, with 4 bases between the two germline ends. Per germline, CDR1 LGHNA and CDR2 YSLEER. DNA of the CDR3: TGCGCCAGCAGCCAAGAAATTACCGGGGAGCTGTTTTTT. Translated: CASSQEITGELFF.

This clonotype was counted a few times. This chain links TRBV4-2 with TRBJ2-3; possible D gene TRBD2, 5 bases. V lost 1 base, J lost 2 bases, and 10 bases lay in between. The CDR3 totals 15 residues. Germline-derived CDR1 and CDR2 are LGHNA and YNFKEQ. The CDR3 protein is CASSQATSYTDTQYF. Written as DNA, the CDR3 is TGTGCCAGCAGCCAAGCCACTAGTTACACAGATACGCAGTATTTT.

The gene calls are TRBV21-1 and TRBJ2-1; the D segment call TRBD2 is taken from the table without a DNA check. TRBV21-1 is reported as a pseudogene. This CDR3 has 17 amino acids. The CDR3 loop reads CASTDKIPGLALSRQFF. Here the CDR3 DNA reads TGTGCCAGCACCGATAAGATCCCGGGACTAGCGCTAAGTCGGCAGTTCTTC.

This clonotype was found a few times. The chain joins TRBV12-3 or TRBV12-4 to TRBJ2-5, with no clear D. CDR3 length equals 14 residues. Trimming stripped 5 bases from V and 4 bases from J, with 14 bases between. The CDR3 bases are TGTGCCAGCAGTCCTCTCGCGGCCAGAGAGACCCAGTACTTC. This encodes CASSPLAARETQYF.

This clonotype was detected a few times. The J gene is TRBJ2-7, the V gene TRBV28; 9 bases are shared with TRBD1. Per germline, CDR1 MDHEN and CDR2 SYDVKM. The CDR3 has 14 amino acids. The trim removed 4 bases at V and 7 bases at J, leaving 8 bases unmatched. CDR3 DNA sequence: TGTGCCAGCAGTTCCCCCGGGACAGGGAATGAGCAGTACTTC. This translates into CASSSPGTGNEQYF.

The chain links TRBV7-3 to TRBJ2-1; 10 nucleotides align to TRBD1. The V and J ends lost 4 bases and 7 bases, in that order; junction bases with no gene match: 4. Germline V gene lookup returns CDR1 SGHTA and CDR2 FQGTGA. This CDR3 has 14 residues. The CDR3 spells CASSSTGGMNEQFF. The CDR3, as DNA: TGTGCCAGCAGCTCGACAGGGGGCATGAATGAGCAGTTCTTC.

A few counts support this clonotype. The chain employs TRBV6-2 or TRBV6-3 and TRBJ1-5, with unresolved D. CDR1 is MNHEY, CDR2 SVGEGT, per germline. V shed 0 bases and J shed 11 bases, with 14 bases lying between them. This CDR3 contains 14 residues. The CDR3, as DNA: TGTGCCAGCAGTTACTCAGTCGCCTCGGAGGCCCAGCATTTT. This encodes CASSYSVASEAQHF.

This chain joins TRBV27 and TRBJ2-1; D remains unclear. The CDR3 has 15 amino acids. Germline-derived CDR1 and CDR2 are MNHEY and SMNVEV (reference sequence). Deletions cut 2 bases from V and 3 bases from J, with 11 bases between. CDR3 sequence: CASSLTRNIYNEQFF. CDR3 sequence (DNA): TGTGCCAGCAGTTTAACCCGTAACATCTACAATGAGCAGTTCTTC.

The chain recombines TRBV5-1 with TRBJ1-4, with unresolved D. This CDR3 comprises 14 residues. Deletions cut 1 base from V and 5 bases from J, with 9 bases between. The V gene's germline CDR1 is SGHRS and CDR2 YFSETQ. The chain's CDR3 is CASSLFYNNEKLFF. As DNA, the CDR3 is TGCGCCAGCAGCTTGTTCTACAACAATGAAAAACTGTTTTTT.

This clonotype was seen ten or more times. V usage is TRBV29-1 and J usage is TRBJ2-1; D gene uncertain. Trimming pared 7 bases from V and 10 bases from J, leaving 17 bases between. Germline-derived CDR1 and CDR2 are SQVTM and ANQGSEA. This CDR3 has 12 residues. In nucleotides, the CDR3 is TGCAGCGGTATACTCCCGCCCGGGGAGCAGTTCTTC. This gives the protein CSGILPPGEQFF.

The chain recombines TRBV6-2 or TRBV6-3 with TRBJ2-7; D may be TRBD1 (6 bases). The germline V gene has CDR1 MNHEY and CDR2 SVGEGT. V shed 6 bases and J shed 3 bases, with 9 bases lying between them. This CDR3 has 12 residues. Written as DNA, the CDR3 is TGTGCCAGCAGGGACAGACTCTACGAGCAGTACTTC. Amino acid sequence: CASRDRLYEQYF.

This clonotype occurred a few times. The chain is built from TRBV7-2 and TRBJ2-7; 7 bases line up with TRBD1. The CDR3 is 15 residues long. CDR1 SGHTA and CDR2 FQGNSA come from the germline V gene. Trimming cost V 1 base and J 7 bases; bases outside gene matches: 10. CDR3 in amino acids: CASSLGQGSSGEQYF. The CDR3 coding sequence is TGTGCCAGCAGCTTAGGACAGGGTAGTTCGGGGGAGCAGTACTTC.

In its sample, this clonotype was seen a few times. CDR3 sequence: CASSRGQGAGTDTQYF. The DNA of the CDR3 is TGTGCCAGTAGTAGGGGACAGGGGGCCGGCACAGATACGCAGTATTTT. V is TRBV19 and J is TRBJ2-3, with TRBD1 matching over 12 bases. Per germline, CDR1 LNHDA and CDR2 SQIVND (reference sequence). The V and J ends lost 4 bases and 1 base, in that order; junction bases with no gene match: 3. The CDR3 runs to 16 residues. Full variable domain (remainder filled in from reference TRBV19 and TRBJ2-3): DGGITQSPKYLFRKEGQNVTLSCEQNLNHDAMYWYRQDPGQGLRLIYYSQIVNDFQKGDIAEGYSVSREKKESFPLTVTSAQKNPTAFYLCASSRGQGAGTDTQYFGPGTRLTVL.

A word on this clonotype: This could be a read error, since a much larger clone is one nucleotide away. The rearrangement joins TRBV6-1 to TRBJ2-2; D is unresolved. This CDR3 is built from 12 residues. V lost 6 bases, J lost 7 bases, and 9 bases lay in between. Germline assignment: CDR1 MNHNS and CDR2 SASEGT. The CDR3 is CASSVGVGELFF. DNA of the CDR3: TGTGCCAGCAGCGTAGGTGTCGGGGAGCTGTTTTTT.

This clonotype showed up many times. The gene calls are TRBV7-2 and TRBJ2-7, with 9 bases aligning to TRBD1. CDR1 is SGHTA and CDR2 is FQGNSA in the germline V gene. This CDR3 contains 11 residues. Trimming cost V 8 bases and J 7 bases; bases outside gene matches: 3. The CDR3 bases are TGTGCCAGCGGGGACAGGGATGAGCAGTACTTC. It codes for CASGDRDEQYF.

The sample holds a few counts of this clonotype. The gene calls are TRBV11-2 and TRBJ2-2; TRBD2 aligns across 10 bases. CDR3 length equals 20 residues. The junction had 10 bases not matched to a gene; V was cut back by 0 bases and J by 0 bases. Germline V gene lookup returns CDR1 SGHAT and CDR2 FQNNGV. CDR3 DNA sequence: TGTGCCAGCAGCTTAGATCGACTAGCGGGTGTACGGTCGAACACCGGGGAGCTGTTTTTT. Its protein product is CASSLDRLAGVRSNTGELFF.

The J gene is TRBJ2-6, the V gene TRBV24-1; TRBD1 agrees at 10 bases. Germline V gene sequence: CDR1 KGHDR, CDR2 SFDVKD. V shed 5 bases and J 2 bases; nucleotides not matched to a gene: 8. The CDR3 loop spans 18 amino acids. The DNA for the CDR3 is TGTGCCACCAGTGCCCGGGACAGGGGAGGAGCTGGGGCCAACGTCCTGACTTTC. Protein sequence: CATSARDRGGAGANVLTF.

The chain recombines TRBV28 with TRBJ2-7; maybe TRBD1 (5 bases). V was clipped by 5 bases and J by 1 base, with 15 bases between them. Per the germline V gene, CDR1 is MDHEN and CDR2 is SYDVKM. The CDR3 is 15 residues long. CDR3 bases: TGTGCCAGCAGTGGTATAGGGGTGATTTCCTACGAGCAGTACTTC. This gives the protein CASSGIGVISYEQYF.

The rearrangement links TRBV7-2 to TRBJ2-3; 7 nucleotides match TRBD2. CDR3 length equals 16 residues. CDR1 SGHTA and CDR2 FQGNSA come from the germline V gene. V was pared by 5 bases and J by 0 bases, with 8 bases of the junction left unmatched. The CDR3 nucleotides are TGTGCCAGCAGCCCCAGGCTAGCGGATAGCACAGATACGCAGTATTTT. Amino acids: CASSPRLADSTDTQYF.

This clonotype turned up a few times. The V gene is TRBV3-1, the J gene TRBJ1-6; no firm D call. Germline values: CDR1 LGHDT, CDR2 YNNKEL (reference sequence). The CDR3 contains 13 residues. Trimming took off 4 bases at V and 10 bases at J, with 11 bases between the two ends. CDR3 amino acids: CASSLKDESPLHF. The DNA of the CDR3 is TGTGCCAGCAGCCTCAAGGACGAATCACCCCTCCACTTT.

The V and J genes are TRBV11-2 and TRBJ2-2, with D possibly being TRBD1 (5 bases). This CDR3 has 16 amino acids. V lost 6 bases, J lost 1 base, and 15 bases lay in between. Germline lookup yields CDR1 SGHAT and CDR2 FQNNGV. The CDR3 loop reads CASRPGMGLNTGELFF. CDR3 bases: TGTGCCAGCAGGCCAGGGATGGGGCTGAACACCGGGGAGCTGTTTTTT.

This clonotype has a handful of counts. The chain is built from TRBV20-1 and TRBJ2-5; unclear D gene. V lost 1 base and J lost 4, with 13 bases in between. CDR3 length equals 14 residues. Germline loops: CDR1 DFQATT, CDR2 SNEGSKA (reference sequence). DNA for the CDR3: TGCAGTGCTAGAGTTGTTAGAGAGGTAGAGACCCAGTACTTC. This sequence encodes CSARVVREVETQYF.

V is TRBV6-5 and J is TRBJ1-2; 9 bases fit TRBD1. The ends lost 7 bases at V and 6 bases at J; junction bases unmatched: 6. CDR1 MNHEY and CDR2 SVGAGI come from the germline V gene. The CDR3 covers 13 residues. CDR3 in DNA: TGTGCCAGCATTAGGGGGACAGGGCATGGCTACACCTTC. It encodes CASIRGTGHGYTF.

The rearrangement uses TRBV5-1 and TRBJ2-7, with D tentatively TRBD2 (6 bases). Per germline, CDR1 SGHRS and CDR2 YFSETQ. The CDR3 covers 14 residues. V lost 4 bases and J 2 bases, leaving 13 bases between the germline ends. The CDR3 DNA sequence: TGCGCCAGCAGCCAAGGAGGGGCGCCCTACGAGCAGTACTTC. It is translated as CASSQGGAPYEQYF.

This clonotype has just a few counts. The chain carries TRBV6-2 or TRBV6-3 and TRBJ2-3; weak D call: TRBD2 (5 bases). Deletions cut 7 bases from V and 2 bases from J, with 25 bases between. The germline V gene encodes CDR1 MNHEY and CDR2 SVGEGT. The CDR3 loop spans 18 amino acids. CDR3 DNA: TGTGCCAGCACCTACGGTCTACTTCAGCGGCGCGCCACAGATACGCAGTATTTT. Protein: CASTYGLLQRRATDTQYF.

This clonotype has only a few counts. The chain has TRBV28 and TRBJ2-7, with D hard to call. From germline, CDR1 is MDHEN and CDR2 SYDVKM. CDR3 length equals 14 residues. V lost 1 base and J lost 0, with 7 bases in between. CDR3 protein: CASSLSPASYEQYF. The DNA of the CDR3 is TGTGCCAGCAGTTTATCGCCTGCCTCCTACGAGCAGTACTTC.